One T cell receptor (beta chain) is described in this entry. Its antigen remains unidentified. Germline-derived CDR1 and CDR2 are MNHNY and SVGAGI (reference sequence). The CDR3 extends over 14 amino acids. Trimming left V 8 bases short and J 0 bases short, with 13 bases between. The entry originates in a study of cytomegalovirus exposure and HLA in healthy donors. Study results and limitations: Cytomegalovirus association was assigned to more than 150 TCR beta chains. Sequencing had likely introduced a cluster of highly shared sequence variants as an artifact.

Donors sampled were nominally healthy, though unrecorded immune exposures were likely. 13 Jbeta primers and 60 Vbeta primers were used for the PCR. TCRdb's table, derived via immunoSEQ multiplex PCR, lists solely in-frame clones and lacks some. Of about 120,000 clones detected, 80% appear once; the ten largest clones hold under 2.5%. Material for sequencing was PBMCs. J is TRBJ1-1 and V is TRBV6-6; D is uncertain. This clonotype originated in a young man in good health and CMV-seronegative. CDR3 sequence reads: CASPREGLNTEAFF. As DNA, the CDR3 is TGTGCCAGCCCGCGAGAGGGATTGAACACTGAAGCTTTCTTT.